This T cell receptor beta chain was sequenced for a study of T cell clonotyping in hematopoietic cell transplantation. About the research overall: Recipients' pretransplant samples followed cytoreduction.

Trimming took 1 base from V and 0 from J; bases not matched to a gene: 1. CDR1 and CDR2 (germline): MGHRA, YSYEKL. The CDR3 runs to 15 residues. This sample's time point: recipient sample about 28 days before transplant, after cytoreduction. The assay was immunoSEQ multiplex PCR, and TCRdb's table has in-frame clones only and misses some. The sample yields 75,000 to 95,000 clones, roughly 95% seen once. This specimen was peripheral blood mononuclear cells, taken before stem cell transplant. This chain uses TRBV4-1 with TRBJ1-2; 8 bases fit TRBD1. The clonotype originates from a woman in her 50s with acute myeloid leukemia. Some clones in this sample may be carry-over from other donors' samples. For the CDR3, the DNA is TGCGCCAGCAGCCAAGGGACAGGGCCTAACTATGGCTACACCTTC. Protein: CASSQGTGPNYGYTF.